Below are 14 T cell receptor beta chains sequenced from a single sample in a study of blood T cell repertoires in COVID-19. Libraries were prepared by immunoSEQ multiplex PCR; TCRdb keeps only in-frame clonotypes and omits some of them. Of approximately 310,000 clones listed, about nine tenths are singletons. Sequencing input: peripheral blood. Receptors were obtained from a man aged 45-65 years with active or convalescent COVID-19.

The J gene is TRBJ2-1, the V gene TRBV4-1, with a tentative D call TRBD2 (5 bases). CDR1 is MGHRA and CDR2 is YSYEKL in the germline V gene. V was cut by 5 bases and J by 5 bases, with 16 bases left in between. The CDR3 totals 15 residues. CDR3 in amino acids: CASSALLKRNNEQFF. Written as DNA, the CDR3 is TGCGCCAGCAGCGCTCTTCTTAAGCGGAACAATGAGCAGTTCTTC.

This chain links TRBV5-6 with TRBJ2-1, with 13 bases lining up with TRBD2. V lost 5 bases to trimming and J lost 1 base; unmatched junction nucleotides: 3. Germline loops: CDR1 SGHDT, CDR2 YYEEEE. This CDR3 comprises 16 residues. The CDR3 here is CASRKLAGGSYNEQFF. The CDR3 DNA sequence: TGTGCCAGCAGGAAACTAGCGGGAGGGTCCTACAATGAGCAGTTCTTC. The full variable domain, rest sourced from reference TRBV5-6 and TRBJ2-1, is DAGVTQSPTHLIKTRGQQVTLRCSPKSGHDTVSWYQQALGQGPQFIFQYYEEEERQRGNFPDRFSGHQFPNYSSELNVNALLLGDSALYLCASRKLAGGSYNEQFFGPGTRLTVL.

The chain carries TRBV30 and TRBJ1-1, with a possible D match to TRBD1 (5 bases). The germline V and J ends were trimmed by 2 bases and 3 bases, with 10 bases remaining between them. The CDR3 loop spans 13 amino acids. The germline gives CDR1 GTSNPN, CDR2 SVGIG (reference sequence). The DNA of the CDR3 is TGTGCCTGGAGTACAGGCGTTGACACTGAAGCTTTCTTT. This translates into CAWSTGVDTEAFF. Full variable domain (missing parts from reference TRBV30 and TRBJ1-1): SQTIHQWPATLVQPVGSPLSLECTVEGTSNPNLYWYRQAAGRGLQLLFYSVGIGQISSEVPQNLSASRPQDRQFILSSKKLLLSDSGFYLCAWSTGVDTEAFFGQGTRLTVV.

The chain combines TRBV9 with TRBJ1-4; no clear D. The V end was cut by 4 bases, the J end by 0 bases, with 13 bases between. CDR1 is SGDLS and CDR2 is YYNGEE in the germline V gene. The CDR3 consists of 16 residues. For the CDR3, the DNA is TGTGCCAGCAGCAACAGACATGGTTCAACTAATGAAAAACTGTTTTTT. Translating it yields CASSNRHGSTNEKLFF.

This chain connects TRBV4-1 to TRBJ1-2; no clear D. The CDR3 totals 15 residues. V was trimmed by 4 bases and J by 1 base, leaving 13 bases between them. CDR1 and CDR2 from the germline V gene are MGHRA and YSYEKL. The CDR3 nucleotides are TGCGCCAGCAGCCTCATTACGACGGGTAACTATGGCTACACCTTC. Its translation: CASSLITTGNYGYTF.

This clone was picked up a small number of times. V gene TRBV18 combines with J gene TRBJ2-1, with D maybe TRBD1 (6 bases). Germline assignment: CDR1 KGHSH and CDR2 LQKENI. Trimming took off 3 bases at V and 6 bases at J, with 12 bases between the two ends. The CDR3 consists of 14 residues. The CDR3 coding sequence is TGTGCCAGCTCACCCGGACAGCAGCGCAATGAGCAGTTCTTC. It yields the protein CASSPGQQRNEQFF.

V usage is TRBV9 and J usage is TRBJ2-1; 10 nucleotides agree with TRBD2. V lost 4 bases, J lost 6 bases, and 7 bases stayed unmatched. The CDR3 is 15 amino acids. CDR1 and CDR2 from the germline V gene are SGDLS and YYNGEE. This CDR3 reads CASSPTSGLVNEQFF. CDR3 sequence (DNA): TGTGCCAGCAGCCCGACTAGCGGGTTAGTCAATGAGCAGTTCTTC.

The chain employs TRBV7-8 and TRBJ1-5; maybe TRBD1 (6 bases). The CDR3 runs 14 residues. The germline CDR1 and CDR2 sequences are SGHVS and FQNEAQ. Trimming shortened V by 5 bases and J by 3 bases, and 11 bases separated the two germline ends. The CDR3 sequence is CASSVTGLNQPQHF. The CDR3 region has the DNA TGTGCCAGCAGCGTGACAGGACTCAATCAGCCCCAGCATTTT. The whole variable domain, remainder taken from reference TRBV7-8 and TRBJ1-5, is GAGVSQSPRYKVAKRGQDVALRCDPISGHVSLFWYQQALGQGPEFLTYFQNEAQLDKSGLPSDRFFAERPEGSVSTLKIQRTQQEDSAVYLCASSVTGLNQPQHFGDGTRLSIL.

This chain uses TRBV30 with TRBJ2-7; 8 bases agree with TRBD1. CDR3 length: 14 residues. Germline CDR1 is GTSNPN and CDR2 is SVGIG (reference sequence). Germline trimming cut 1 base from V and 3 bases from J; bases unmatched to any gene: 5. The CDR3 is CAWSAGTGVYEQYF. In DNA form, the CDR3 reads TGTGCCTGGAGTGCCGGGACAGGCGTCTACGAGCAGTACTTC.

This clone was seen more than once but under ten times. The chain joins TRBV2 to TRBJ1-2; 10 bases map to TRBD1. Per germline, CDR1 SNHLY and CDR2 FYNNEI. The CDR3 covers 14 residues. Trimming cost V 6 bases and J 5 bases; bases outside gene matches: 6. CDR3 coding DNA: TGTGCCAGCAGCCCGGCGGGACAGGGGTATGGCTACACCTTC. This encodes CASSPAGQGYGYTF.

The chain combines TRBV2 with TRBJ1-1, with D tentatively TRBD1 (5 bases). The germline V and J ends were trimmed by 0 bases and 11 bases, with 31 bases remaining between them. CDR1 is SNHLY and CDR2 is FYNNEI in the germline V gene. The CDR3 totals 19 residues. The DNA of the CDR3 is TGTGCCAGCAGTGAAGCGCTTCTTTGGCTGGGACGGACTACGAGTGGTGCTTTCTTT. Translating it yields CASSEALLWLGRTTSGAFF.

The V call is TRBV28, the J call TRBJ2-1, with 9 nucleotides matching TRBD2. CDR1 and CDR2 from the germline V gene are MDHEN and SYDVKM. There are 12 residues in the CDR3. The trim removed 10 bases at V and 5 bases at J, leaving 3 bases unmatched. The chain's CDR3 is CATGLANNEQFF. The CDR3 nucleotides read TGTGCCACCGGACTAGCGAACAATGAGCAGTTCTTC.

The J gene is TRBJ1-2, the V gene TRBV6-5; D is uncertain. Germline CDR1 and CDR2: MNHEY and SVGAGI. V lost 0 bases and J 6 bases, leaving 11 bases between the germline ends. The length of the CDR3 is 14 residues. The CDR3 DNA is TGTGCCAGCAGTTACTCATCCGGGTCCGATGGCTACACCTTC. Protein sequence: CASSYSSGSDGYTF.

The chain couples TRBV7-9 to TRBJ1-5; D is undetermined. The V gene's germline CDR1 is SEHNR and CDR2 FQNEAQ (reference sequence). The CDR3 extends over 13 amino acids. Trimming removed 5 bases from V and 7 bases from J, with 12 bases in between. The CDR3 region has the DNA TGTGCCAGCAGCCGGAGAGGTGGGCAGCCCCAGCATTTT. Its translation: CASSRRGGQPQHF. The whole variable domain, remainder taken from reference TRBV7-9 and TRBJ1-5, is DTGVSQNPRHKITKRGQNVTFRCDPISEHNRLYWYRQTLGQGPEFLTYFQNEAQLEKSRLLSDRFSAERPKGSFSTLEIQRTEQGDSAMYLCASSRRGGQPQHFGDGTRLSIL.